Below, 25 T cell receptor beta chains from the same sample are listed, as sequenced in a study of blood T cells in healthy people across ages. A sample-barcoded 5' primer and a J-beta primer mix were used in a second PCR of about 6 to 12 cycles. From the 5' RACE reads, TCRdb called clonotypes with MiXCR, one entry per CDR3 protein. The profile shows fewer than 1.5 million distinct CDR3 sequences, 42% of them singletons. Sequencing used blood. These receptors were obtained from a woman younger than 35 in good health.

The chain employs TRBV20-1 and TRBJ1-4, with 10 positions matching TRBD1. Trimming took 2 bases from V and 7 from J; bases not matched to a gene: 10. Germline V CDR1 and CDR2: DFQATT, SNEGSKA (reference sequence). CDR3 length equals 16 residues. Here the CDR3 DNA reads TGCAGTGCTAGACCGCTATCCGGGACAGGGGCTGAAAAACTGTTTTTT. It specifies CSARPLSGTGAEKLFF.

CDR3 coding DNA: TGTGCCAGCAGCAAAGTGGCAGGGAAAGCTAACTATGGCTACACCTTC. Amino acid sequence: CASSKVAGKANYGYTF. This chain uses TRBV21-1 with TRBJ1-2; TRBD1 is the table's D call and was not checked against the DNA. TRBV21-1 is a listed pseudogene. This CDR3 contains 16 residues.

The chain recombines TRBV4-2 with TRBJ2-1, with 7 bases fitting TRBD2. The J segment lost 4 bases and the V segment lost 10 bases, leaving 10 bases of the junction unmatched. The length of the CDR3 is 14 residues. Germline CDR1 and CDR2: LGHNA and YNFKEQ. CDR3: CATTSVGGYNEQFF. The CDR3 DNA follows: TGTGCCACTACTAGCGTCGGGGGGTACAATGAGCAGTTCTTC.

V is TRBV6-6 and J is TRBJ1-6; D remains ambiguous. V lost 7 bases and J lost 5, with 9 bases in between. Germline assignment: CDR1 MNHNY and CDR2 SVGAGI (reference sequence). This CDR3 has 13 residues. The DNA of the CDR3 is TGTGCCAGCAAAGAACAGAATAATTCACCCCTCCACTTT. Translating gives CASKEQNNSPLHF.

Concerning this clonotype: A junction end diverges from the germline sequence, so it may reflect a read error. The rearrangement joins TRBV6-5 to TRBJ2-1, with TRBD1 as a possible D gene (5 bases). Germline V gene sequence: CDR1 MNHEY, CDR2 SVGAGI. The CDR3 covers 14 residues. The CDR3 sequence: CASSTQSRGNGQFF. DNA for the CDR3: TGTGCCAGCTCAACACAATCAAGGGGCAATGGGCAGTTCTTC.

This clonotype was counted ten times or more. The rearrangement uses TRBV6-2 or TRBV6-3 and TRBJ2-3; no clear D. Germline loops: CDR1 MNHEY, CDR2 SVGEGT. With 5 bases removed from V and 2 bases from J, the gap between germline ends came to 8 bases. The CDR3 spans 13 residues. The CDR3 DNA reads TGTGCCAGCAGTCCTAGAGACACAGATACGCAGTATTTT. Protein product: CASSPRDTDTQYF.

The chain joins TRBV11-2 to TRBJ1-1, with 9 nucleotides matching TRBD1. V shed 5 bases, J shed 6 bases, and the junction held 10 bases outside the gene matches. The CDR3 has 15 residues. Germline CDR1 and CDR2: SGHAT and FQNNGV. This CDR3 is CASSPWDRDLPEAFF. The DNA for the CDR3 is TGTGCCAGCAGCCCGTGGGACAGGGATCTGCCTGAAGCTTTCTTT. The full variable domain, completed using reference TRBV11-2 and TRBJ1-1, is EAGVAQSPRYKIIEKRQSVAFWCNPISGHATLYWYQQILGQGPKLLIQFQNNGVVDDSQLPKDRFSAERLKGVDSTLKIQPAKLEDSAVYLCASSPWDRDLPEAFFGQGTRLTVV.

The sample holds many counts of this clonotype. The chain uses TRBV7-9 and TRBJ2-4; TRBD2 aligns across 7 bases. The CDR3 length is 16 residues. With 1 base clipped from V and 0 bases from J, the junction kept 3 bases outside the gene matches. Per the germline V gene, CDR1 is SEHNR and CDR2 is FQNEAQ (reference sequence). The CDR3 is CASSLVSGGAKNIQYF. The CDR3 region has the DNA TGTGCCAGCAGCTTAGTTTCGGGAGGAGCCAAAAACATTCAGTACTTC.

There are a few counts of this clonotype. The chain is built from TRBV30 and TRBJ1-5; D remains unclear. Per the germline V gene, CDR1 is GTSNPN and CDR2 is SVGIG (reference sequence). V dropped 5 bases and J dropped 1 base, with 9 bases sitting between them. CDR3 length equals 13 residues. CDR3 loop: CAWGRASNQPQHF. The CDR3 DNA follows: TGTGCCTGGGGACGGGCGAGCAATCAGCCCCAGCATTTT.

This clonotype occurred once. V is TRBV3-1 and J is TRBJ2-7, with 9 bases identical to TRBD2. In germline, CDR1 is LGHDT, CDR2 YNNKEL (reference sequence). J was trimmed by 4 bases and V by 0 bases; bases with no gene match: 10. CDR3 length: 17 residues. CDR3 sequence reads: CASSQDRIAGVGYEQYF. DNA for the CDR3: TGTGCCAGCAGCCAAGATCGTATAGCGGGAGTGGGTTACGAGCAGTACTTC.

This clonotype is a singleton in its sample. This could be a read error, since a much larger clone is one nucleotide away. This rearrangement joins TRBV15 to TRBJ2-2; D not certain. This CDR3 contains 12 residues. Germline CDR1 LNHNV, CDR2 YYDKDF (reference sequence). The CDR3 spells CATCRVGGELFF. The CDR3 DNA reads TGTGCCACCTGCAGAGTTGGGGGGGAGCTGTTTTTT. Drawing the rest from reference TRBV15 and TRBJ2-2, the complete variable domain is DAMVIQNPRYQVTQFGKPVTLSCSQTLNHNVMYWYQQKSSQAPKLLFHYYDKDFNNEADTPDNFQSRRPNTSFCFLDIRSPGLGDTAMYLCATCRVGGELFFGEGSRLTVL.

This clonotype was observed a handful of times. The chain carries TRBV6-5 and TRBJ1-4; D is uncertain. The germline V gene has CDR1 MNHEY and CDR2 SVGAGI. The CDR3 has 14 amino acids. The V gene lost 5 bases and the J gene lost 2 bases, with 9 bases spanning the gap. CDR3 sequence reads: CASSMGGTNEKLFF. The CDR3 DNA reads TGTGCCAGCAGTATGGGCGGGACTAATGAAAAACTGTTTTTT.

The J gene is TRBJ2-1, the V gene TRBV7-2; D gene ambiguous. Trimming pared 3 bases from V and 7 bases from J, leaving 13 bases between. Per germline, CDR1 SGHTA and CDR2 FQGNSA. This CDR3 has 14 residues. The CDR3 loop reads CASSLRWSTNEQFF. In DNA, the CDR3 is TGTGCCAGCAGCTTGAGGTGGTCGACGAATGAGCAGTTCTTC.

This chain uses TRBV6-2 or TRBV6-3 with TRBJ2-7; 11 bases align to TRBD2. Trimming took 6 bases from V and 8 from J; bases not matched to a gene: 9. The germline CDR1 and CDR2 sequences are MNHEY and SVGEGT. The CDR3 spans 14 residues. The CDR3 region is CASSQGLAAAQQYF. In nucleotides, the CDR3 is TGTGCCAGCAGCCAGGGACTAGCGGCGGCGCAGCAGTACTTC.

This clonotype was detected only a few times. This rearrangement joins TRBV6-1 to TRBJ2-1, with D perhaps matching TRBD1 (6 bases). The J call may be in error: the DNA end matches TRBJ2-7 better. The CDR3 runs to 17 residues. Per germline, CDR1 MNHNS and CDR2 SASEGT. This chain's CDR3 is CATLPSAGTSSYNEQYF. CDR3 bases: TGTGCCACCCTTCCTAGTGCCGGGACAAGCTCCTACAATGAGCAGTACTTC.

The chain has TRBV7-2 and TRBJ2-7; D is unclear. This CDR3 is built from 15 residues. V shed 2 bases and J shed 5 bases, with 16 bases lying between them. Germline V gives CDR1 SGHTA, CDR2 FQGNSA. CDR3 sequence reads: CASSLLGGMFDEQYF. In DNA, the CDR3 is TGTGCCAGCAGCTTATTGGGCGGTATGTTCGACGAGCAGTACTTC.

Note on this clonotype: At one end the junction does not follow the germline gene, possibly because of a read error. The chain joins TRBV12-3 or TRBV12-4 to TRBJ1-5; 7 bases agree with TRBD1. The CDR3 spans 15 residues. The CDR3 spells CASSLGRGLNQPQHF. The CDR3 DNA reads TGTGCCAGCAGTTTAGGGAGGGGGCTTAATCAACCCCAGCATTTT.

The V and J genes are TRBV28 and TRBJ2-7, with D hard to call. CDR3 size: 12 residues. Germline CDR1 reads MDHEN; CDR2 reads SYDVKM. Deletions cut 6 bases from V and 2 bases from J, with 8 bases between. This CDR3 reads CASRPDAYEQYF. CDR3 in DNA: TGTGCCAGCAGGCCAGACGCCTACGAGCAGTACTTC.

J is TRBJ2-3 and V is TRBV28, with D perhaps TRBD1 (6 bases). The CDR3 loop spans 12 amino acids. Deletions cut 7 bases from V and 2 bases from J, with 7 bases between. The germline V gene has CDR1 MDHEN and CDR2 SYDVKM. The CDR3 protein is CASTGATDTQYF. The CDR3 nucleotides are TGTGCCAGCACAGGGGCCACAGATACGCAGTATTTT.

This clonotype was detected only a few times. The rearrangement uses TRBV20-1 and TRBJ1-1; D not resolved. The CDR3 loop spans 17 amino acids. V gave up 0 bases and J gave up 0 bases, with 17 bases separating them. The germline V gene has CDR1 DFQATT and CDR2 SNEGSKA (reference sequence). The CDR3, as DNA: TGCAGTGCTAGAGATGAGCATGGCGGAACAATGAACACTGAAGCTTTCTTT. It translates to CSARDEHGGTMNTEAFF.

For this clonotype: The final CDR3 position lacks the conserved phenylalanine or tryptophan, pointing to a likely read error. This sequence joins TRBV18 and TRBJ2-1; D possibly corresponds to TRBD2 (5 bases). Trimming took off 1 base at V and 9 bases at J, with 7 bases between the two ends. Germline V lookup: CDR1 KGHSH, CDR2 LQKENI. There are 12 residues in the CDR3. The CDR3 reads CASSPRGVEQFL. DNA of the CDR3: TGTGCCAGCTCACCACGGGGAGTTGAGCAGTTCTTA.

This rearrangement joins TRBV4-2 to TRBJ2-7, with 13 positions matching TRBD2. With V trimmed by 4 bases and J by 7 bases, 10 bases remained unmatched. CDR1 and CDR2 from the germline V gene are LGHNA and YNFKEQ. The CDR3 has 16 residues. The CDR3 loop is CASSPAGTSGIGEQYF. As DNA, the CDR3 is TGTGCCAGCAGCCCTGCAGGGACTAGCGGGATTGGTGAGCAGTACTTC.

The chain recombines TRBV30 with TRBJ2-5; the D gene could be TRBD1 or TRBD2 (6 bases each). Trimming removed 8 bases at V and 2 bases at J, with 27 bases between. The CDR3 is 17 residues long. Germline-derived CDR1 and CDR2 are GTSNPN and SVGIG (reference sequence). CDR3 loop: CAQGRRLWVFTQETQYF. CDR3 DNA: TGTGCCCAGGGGAGGCGGCTTTGGGTATTTACACAAGAGACCCAGTACTTC.

The table lists this clonotype with a few counts. CDR3 sequence: CASSLFPGGETQYF. The CDR3 DNA follows: TGTGCCAGCAGTTTATTCCCGGGTGGGGAGACCCAGTACTTC. The V and J genes are TRBV27 and TRBJ2-5; D is undetermined. This CDR3 comprises 14 residues. The ends were cut back, 1 base at V and 5 bases at J, with 11 bases in the middle. Germline assignment: CDR1 MNHEY and CDR2 SMNVEV (reference sequence).

This clonotype appeared a few times. The chain employs TRBV7-6 and TRBJ2-1; D remains unclear. From germline, CDR1 is SGHVS and CDR2 FNYEAQ. This CDR3 comprises 15 residues. V was cut by 3 bases and J by 4 bases, with 13 bases left in between. CDR3 sequence reads: CASSFERSRYNEQFF. Written as DNA, the CDR3 is TGTGCCAGCAGCTTTGAGAGGAGCCGATACAATGAGCAGTTCTTC.